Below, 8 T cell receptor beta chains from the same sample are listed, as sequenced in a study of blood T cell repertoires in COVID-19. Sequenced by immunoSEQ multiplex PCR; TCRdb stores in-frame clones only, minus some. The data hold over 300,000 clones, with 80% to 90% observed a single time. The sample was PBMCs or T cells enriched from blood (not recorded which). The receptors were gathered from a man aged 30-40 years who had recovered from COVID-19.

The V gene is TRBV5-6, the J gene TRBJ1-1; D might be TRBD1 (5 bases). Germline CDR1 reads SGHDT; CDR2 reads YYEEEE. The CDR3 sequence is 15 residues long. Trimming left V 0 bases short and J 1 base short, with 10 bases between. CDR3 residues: CASSLVGQGNTEAFF. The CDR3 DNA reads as TGTGCCAGCAGCTTGGTAGGGCAGGGGAACACTGAAGCTTTCTTT.

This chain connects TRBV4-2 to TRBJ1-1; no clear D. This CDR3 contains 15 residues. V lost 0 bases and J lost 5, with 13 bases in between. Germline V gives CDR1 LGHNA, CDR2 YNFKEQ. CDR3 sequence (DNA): TGTGCCAGCAGCCAAGATGCGTTAGAGGTTACTGAAGCTTTCTTT. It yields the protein CASSQDALEVTEAFF.

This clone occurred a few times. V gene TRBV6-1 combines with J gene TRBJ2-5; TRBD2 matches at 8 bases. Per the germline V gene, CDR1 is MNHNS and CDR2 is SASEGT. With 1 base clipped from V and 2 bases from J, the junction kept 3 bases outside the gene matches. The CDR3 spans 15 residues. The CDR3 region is CASSEGAGGQETQYF. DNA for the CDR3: TGTGCCAGCAGTGAAGGGGCGGGGGGACAAGAGACCCAGTACTTC.

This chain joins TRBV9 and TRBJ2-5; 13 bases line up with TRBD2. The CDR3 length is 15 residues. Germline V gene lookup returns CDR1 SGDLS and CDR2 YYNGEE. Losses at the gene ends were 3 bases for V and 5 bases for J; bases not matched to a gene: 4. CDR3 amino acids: CASSGGLAGDETQYF. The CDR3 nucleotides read TGTGCCAGCAGCGGCGGACTAGCGGGGGATGAGACCCAGTACTTC. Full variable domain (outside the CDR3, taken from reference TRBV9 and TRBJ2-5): DSGVTQTPKHLITATGQRVTLRCSPRSGDLSVYWYQQSLDQGLQFLIQYYNGEERAKGNILERFSAQQFPDLHSELNLSSLELGDSALYFCASSGGLAGDETQYFGPGTRLLVL.

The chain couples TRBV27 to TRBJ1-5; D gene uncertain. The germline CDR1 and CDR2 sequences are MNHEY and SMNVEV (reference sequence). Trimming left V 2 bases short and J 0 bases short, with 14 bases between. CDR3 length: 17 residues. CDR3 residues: CASSLGFTPHSNQPQHF. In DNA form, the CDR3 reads TGTGCCAGCAGTTTAGGCTTTACACCTCATAGCAATCAGCCCCAGCATTTT.

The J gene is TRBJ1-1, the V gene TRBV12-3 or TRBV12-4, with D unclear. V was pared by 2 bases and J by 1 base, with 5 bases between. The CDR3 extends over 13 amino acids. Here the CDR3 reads CASSLLRNTEAFF. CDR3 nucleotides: TGTGCCAGCAGTTTACTCAGGAACACTGAAGCTTTCTTT.

CDR3 protein: CASSQGYRGHGYTF. CDR3 sequence (DNA): TGTGCCAGCAGCCAAGGGTACAGGGGGCATGGCTACACCTTC. The genes are TRBV4-2 and TRBJ1-2; 9 bases are shared with TRBD1. The V gene end was trimmed by 1 base and the J gene end by 6 bases; junction bases not matched to a gene: 3. The CDR3 contains 14 residues. The germline V gene has CDR1 LGHNA and CDR2 YNFKEQ.

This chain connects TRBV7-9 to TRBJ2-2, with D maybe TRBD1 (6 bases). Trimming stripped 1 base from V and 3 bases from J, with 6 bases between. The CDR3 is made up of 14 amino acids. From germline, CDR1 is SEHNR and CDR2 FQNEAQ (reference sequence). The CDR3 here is CASSLGQDTGELFF. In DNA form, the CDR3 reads TGTGCCAGCAGCTTAGGACAGGACACCGGGGAGCTGTTTTTT.